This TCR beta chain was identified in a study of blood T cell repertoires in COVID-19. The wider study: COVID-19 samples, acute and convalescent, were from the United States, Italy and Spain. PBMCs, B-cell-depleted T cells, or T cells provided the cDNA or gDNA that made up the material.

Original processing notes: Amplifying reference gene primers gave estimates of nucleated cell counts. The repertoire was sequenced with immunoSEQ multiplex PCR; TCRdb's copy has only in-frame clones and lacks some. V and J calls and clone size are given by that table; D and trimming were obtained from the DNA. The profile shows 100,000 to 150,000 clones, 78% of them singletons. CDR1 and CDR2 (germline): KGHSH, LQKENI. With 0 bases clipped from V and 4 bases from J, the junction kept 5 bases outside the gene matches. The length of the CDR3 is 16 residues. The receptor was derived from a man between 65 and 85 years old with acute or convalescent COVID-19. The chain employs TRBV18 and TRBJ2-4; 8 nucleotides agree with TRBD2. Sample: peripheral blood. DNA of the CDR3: TGTGCCAGCTCACCACCCGGACTAGCCCAGAAAAACATTCAGTACTTC. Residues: CASSPPGLAQKNIQYF. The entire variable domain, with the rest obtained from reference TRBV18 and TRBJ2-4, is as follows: NAGVMQNPRHLVRRRGQEARLRCSPMKGHSHVYWYRQLPEEGLKFMVYLQKENIIDESGMPKERFSAEFPKEGPSILRIQQVVRGDSAAYFCASSPPGLAQKNIQYFGAGTRLSVL.